This T cell receptor beta chain originates from a study of technical replicates of blood from a few donors. The CDR3 is 14 amino acids. Germline CDR1 and CDR2: MGHRA and YSYEKL. The V and J ends lost 5 bases and 3 bases respectively, with 14 bases between them. TCRdb keeps only in-frame clones here, not all; method: immunoSEQ multiplex PCR. The table has tens of thousands of clones, about 98% seen once. Material for sequencing was T cells isolated from PBMCs. This TCR was recovered from a human donor in good health. The chain combines TRBV4-1 with TRBJ2-7; weak D call: TRBD1 (6 bases). The CDR3 region has the DNA TGCGCCAGCAGCGTACAGGGTGTAGGCTACGAGCAGTACTTC. Amino acids: CASSVQGVGYEQYF.